The clone carrying this T cell receptor beta chain was seen a few times. The CDR3 runs to 14 residues. Trimming left V 5 bases short and J 0 bases short, with 13 bases between. CDR1 and CDR2 from the germline V gene are DFQATT and SNEGSKA (reference sequence). The sample comes from a study of identical twins' blood T cells. The donors were healthy female monozygous twins, three pairs in total. Original data processing: Per-library CDR3 reads ranged about 2.2 to 4 million; clonotypes, ~90,000 to ~550,000. Using its own MiXCR run on the 5' RACE reads, TCRdb lists one record per CDR3 protein. TCRdb, not the original authors, processed these V and J calls. The data hold around 380,000 distinct CDR3 sequences, with roughly 27% observed a single time.

V usage is TRBV20-1 and J usage is TRBJ1-2; no reliable D call. The sample consisted of PBMCs. The clonotype comes from a woman aged 18 to 55 in good health. The CDR3 is CSALDPSSNYGYTF. In DNA form, the CDR3 reads TGCAGTGCTTTGGACCCATCTTCTAACTATGGCTACACCTTC.